This TCR beta chain was captured in a study of CD8+ T cells in alopecia areata. This clone appeared a single time. As the sequencing template, cDNA was produced by extracting RNA and reverse transcribing it. Generated by immunoSEQ multiplex PCR, the TCRdb table keeps only in-frame clones and is missing some. The sample lists 150,000 to 200,000 clones, approximately 57% occurring once. V dropped 1 base and J dropped 5 bases, with 9 bases sitting between them. CDR1 is SQVTM and CDR2 is ANQGSEA in the germline V gene. The CDR3 has 13 residues. Treatment: oral pan-JAK inhibitor, 5-10 mg twice daily. Material: CD4+ T cells sorted from blood, obtained at week 24, from a patient treated with tofacitinib. The sequence was collected from a human donor with alopecia areata. This sequence joins TRBV29-1 and TRBJ2-1; D gene uncertain. The CDR3 loop is CSVEVGHNNEQFF. The CDR3 coding sequence is TGCAGCGTTGAAGTTGGGCATAACAATGAGCAGTTCTTC.